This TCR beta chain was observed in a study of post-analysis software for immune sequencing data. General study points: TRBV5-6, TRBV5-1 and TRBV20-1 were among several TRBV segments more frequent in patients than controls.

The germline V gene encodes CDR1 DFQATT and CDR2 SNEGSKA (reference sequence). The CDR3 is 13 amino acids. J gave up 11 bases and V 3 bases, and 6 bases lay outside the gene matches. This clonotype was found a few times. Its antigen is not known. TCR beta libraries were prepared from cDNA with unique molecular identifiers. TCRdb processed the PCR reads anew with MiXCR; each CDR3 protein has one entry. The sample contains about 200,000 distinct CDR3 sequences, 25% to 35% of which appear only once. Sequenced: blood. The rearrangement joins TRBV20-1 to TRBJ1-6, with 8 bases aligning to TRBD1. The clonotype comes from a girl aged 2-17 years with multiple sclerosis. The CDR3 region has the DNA TGCAGTGCTAGTGCAGGGGGCTGGACACCCCTCCACTTT. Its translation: CSASAGGWTPLHF.